The source of this T cell receptor (beta chain) is a study of radiotherapy plus CTLA-4 blockade in lung cancer. On this clone itself: Its antigen is undetermined.

Findings and limits, study-wide: In blood, tumor-derived TCR clones expanded after radiotherapy plus ipilimumab.

CTLA-4 blockade with ipilimumab, together with focal radiation, was given to patients with chemo-refractory metastatic non-small-cell lung cancer. The CDR3 consists of 14 residues. Germline loops: CDR1 SQVTM, CDR2 ANQGSEA. V shed 2 bases and J shed 3 bases, with 13 bases lying between them. TCRdb's copy holds only in-frame clones and misses some; the assay was immunoSEQ multiplex PCR. The sample includes tens of thousands of clones, roughly 78% of them seen just once. The sequence was collected from a human donor with non-small cell lung cancer who had a complete response to radiotherapy plus ipilimumab. The chain joins TRBV29-1 to TRBJ1-1; D possibly corresponds to TRBD1 (5 bases). The sequences come from peripheral blood, collected from a patient treated with radiotherapy plus ipilimumab. The CDR3 nucleotides read TGCAGCGTTGAATGGGGACCGCGGGACACTGAAGCTTTCTTT. Its translation: CSVEWGPRDTEAFF.